A single sample is the source of the 30 T cell receptor beta chains below, sequenced in a study of OX40 agonist ivuxolimab in advanced cancers. Assay used: immunoSEQ multiplex PCR; TCRdb lists only in-frame clones, some missing. Among tens of thousands of clones listed, 80% to 90% were seen once. The source material was CD4+ or CD8+ T cells sorted from blood, sampled in a trial of the OX40 agonist ivuxolimab. The receptors here all came from an adult with an advanced solid tumor such as melanoma, head and neck, liver or kidney cancer.

This rearrangement joins TRBV7-2 to TRBJ2-7, with D uncertain. V lost 2 bases and J lost 2, with 13 bases in between. This CDR3 comprises 15 residues. Germline V gives CDR1 SGHTA, CDR2 FQGNSA. The CDR3 DNA sequence: TGTGCCAGCAGCTTATACTCCCTCGAAACCTACGAGCAGTACTTC. Protein sequence: CASSLYSLETYEQYF.

The rearrangement uses TRBV7-3 and TRBJ2-5; 13 bases align to TRBD2. Germline-derived CDR1 and CDR2 are SGHTA and FQGTGA. The CDR3 is 16 residues long. Germline trimming cut 2 bases from V and 4 bases from J; bases unmatched to any gene: 4. As DNA, the CDR3 is TGTGCCAGCAGCTTAGGACTAGCGGGAGTAGCAGAGACCCAGTACTTC. Translation: CASSLGLAGVAETQYF.

The genes are TRBV10-1 and TRBJ2-2; 9 bases match TRBD2. CDR1 WNHNN and CDR2 SYGVQD come from the germline V gene (reference sequence). The CDR3 covers 18 residues. The V and J ends lost 0 bases and 2 bases, in that order; junction bases with no gene match: 7. The CDR3 DNA reads as TGCGCCAGCAGTGAGTCGAAAGCTAGCGGGATTAACACCGGGGAGCTGTTTTTT. Translating it yields CASSESKASGINTGELFF.

This clone is a singleton in its sample. The chain links TRBV10-3 to TRBJ2-3, with D possibly TRBD2 on 6 matching bases. CDR1 and CDR2 (germline): ENHRY, SYGVKD. The CDR3 totals 12 residues. V lost 8 bases to trimming and J lost 6 bases, with 12 bases between them. The CDR3: CAIGMGGDTQYF. CDR3 DNA: TGTGCCATCGGCATGGGGGGTGATACGCAGTATTTT.

The rearrangement links TRBV27 to TRBJ2-7; D is possibly TRBD1 (6 bases). Trimming pared 1 base from V and 6 bases from J, leaving 10 bases between. This CDR3 is built from 13 residues. Germline CDR1 MNHEY, CDR2 SMNVEV (reference sequence). The CDR3 DNA reads as TGTGCCAGCAGTTTATTCAGGGGCTCCGAGCAGTACTTC. It codes for CASSLFRGSEQYF.

This chain links TRBV5-1 with TRBJ2-1; 8 positions agree with TRBD1. This CDR3 comprises 15 residues. Germline loops: CDR1 SGHRS, CDR2 YFSETQ. Trimming took 4 bases from V and 10 from J; bases not matched to a gene: 13. The CDR3 loop is CASSPSRQGAGEQFF. CDR3 sequence (DNA): TGCGCCAGCAGCCCCTCGCGGCAGGGGGCGGGGGAGCAGTTCTTC.

The J gene is TRBJ2-3, the V gene TRBV19; 7 bases are a match to TRBD1. Per the germline V gene, CDR1 is LNHDA and CDR2 is SQIVND (reference sequence). This CDR3 comprises 14 residues. The J segment lost 2 bases and the V segment lost 7 bases, leaving 6 bases of the junction unmatched. CDR3 residues: CASNPGQNTDTQYF. The CDR3 DNA follows: TGTGCCAGTAACCCGGGACAGAACACAGATACGCAGTATTTT.

The V and J genes are TRBV29-1 and TRBJ2-7, with unresolved D. Per the germline V gene, CDR1 is SQVTM and CDR2 is ANQGSEA. This CDR3 contains 13 residues. V was pared by 2 bases and J by 0 bases, with 8 bases between. For the CDR3, the DNA is TGCAGCGTTGAACAGCTAAACTCCTACGAGCAGTACTTC. This encodes CSVEQLNSYEQYF.

This clone came up a few times. The chain has TRBV6-5 and TRBJ1-2, with 8 bases identical to TRBD1. The V gene's germline CDR1 is MNHEY and CDR2 SVGAGI. The CDR3 covers 15 residues. Unmatched junction bases numbered 14, after V lost 6 bases and J lost 8 bases. DNA of the CDR3: TGTGCCAGCAGGGCAGGGGGCGCGAAGTCAGGAGGCTACACCTTC. As protein: CASRAGGAKSGGYTF.

The chain uses TRBV18 and TRBJ2-7; no clear D gene. Germline V CDR1 and CDR2: KGHSH, LQKENI. This CDR3 has 14 residues. Trimming pared 2 bases from V and 2 bases from J, leaving 10 bases between. The CDR3 region has the DNA TGTGCCAGCTCACCAAGCGCGGAGACCTACGAGCAGTACTTC. Protein: CASSPSAETYEQYF.

The chain employs TRBV5-6 and TRBJ2-7, with 9 positions matching TRBD2. The CDR3 is 16 residues long. CDR1 SGHDT and CDR2 YYEEEE come from the germline V gene. J was trimmed by 8 bases and V by 0 bases; bases with no gene match: 12. The DNA for the CDR3 is TGTGCCAGCAGCTTGGCCTTGCGGGGGGGACCTACGCAGCAGTACTTC. It translates to CASSLALRGGPTQQYF.

This clone was observed a handful of times. The J gene is TRBJ1-2, the V gene TRBV5-1; no clear D. Germline V gene lookup returns CDR1 SGHRS and CDR2 YFSETQ. V was cut by 5 bases and J by 5 bases, with 13 bases left in between. The CDR3 runs 13 residues. The CDR3: CASRVGRSYGYTF. The DNA for the CDR3 is TGCGCCAGCAGAGTTGGTCGTAGTTATGGCTACACCTTC.

The genes are TRBV6-5 and TRBJ1-3; a possible D gene is TRBD1 (6 bases). With 2 bases removed from V and 7 bases from J, the gap between germline ends came to 15 bases. Germline CDR1 reads MNHEY; CDR2 reads SVGAGI. The CDR3 totals 15 residues. The CDR3 loop reads CASSYTRQEGNTIYF. The CDR3 nucleotides are TGTGCCAGCAGTTACACGCGACAGGAGGGGAACACCATATATTTT.

The rearrangement joins TRBV5-8 to TRBJ1-6; D not resolved. Germline CDR1 is SGHTS and CDR2 is YDEGEE. This CDR3 contains 15 residues. The V and J ends lost 1 base and 7 bases respectively, with 12 bases between them. In DNA, the CDR3 is TGTGCCAGCAGCTTGTGGGGAGCGGGAAATTCACCCCTCCACTTT. Translating it yields CASSLWGAGNSPLHF.

V and J are TRBV7-3 and TRBJ1-1, with 7 bases aligning to TRBD1. Germline lookup yields CDR1 SGHTA and CDR2 FQGTGA. V lost 5 bases and J lost 2; bases outside the gene matches: 5. There are 14 residues in the CDR3. CDR3 sequence reads: CASSATGRNTEAFF. CDR3 nucleotides: TGTGCCAGCAGCGCGACAGGGAGAAACACTGAAGCTTTCTTT.

The CDR3 bases are TGTGCCAGTAGTATCGGAGGTGGCGAGCAGTACTTC. As protein: CASSIGGGEQYF. The chain employs TRBV19 and TRBJ2-7, with D possibly TRBD2 on 5 matching bases. V lost 3 bases and J 6 bases, leaving 9 bases between the germline ends. Germline assignment: CDR1 LNHDA and CDR2 SQIVND (reference sequence). The CDR3 spans 12 residues.

The J gene is TRBJ2-5, the V gene TRBV4-2, with D possibly TRBD2 on 6 matching bases. The V end was cut by 3 bases, the J end by 1 base, with 9 bases between. The V gene's germline CDR1 is LGHNA and CDR2 YNFKEQ. The length of the CDR3 is 14 residues. DNA of the CDR3: TGTGCCAGCAGCCAGTCGGGACTCCAAGAGACCCAGTACTTC. It specifies CASSQSGLQETQYF.

This chain joins TRBV28 and TRBJ2-1; no reliable D call. CDR3 length: 11 amino acids. Trimming took 6 bases from V and 5 from J, leaving 5 bases between them. Germline V gene lookup returns CDR1 MDHEN and CDR2 SYDVKM. Here the CDR3 DNA reads TGTGCCAGCAGCCGAGACAATGAGCAGTTCTTC. Translating it yields CASSRDNEQFF.

V gene TRBV15 combines with J gene TRBJ1-1; the D is unclear. This CDR3 region has 14 residues. CDR1 and CDR2 (germline): LNHNV, YYDKDF (reference sequence). V lost 0 bases and J 5 bases, leaving 10 bases between the germline ends. CDR3 protein: CATSRDRLGTEAFF. CDR3 bases: TGTGCCACCAGCAGAGATCGTTTGGGGACTGAAGCTTTCTTT.

The chain links TRBV5-1 to TRBJ2-3, with D possibly TRBD2 on 6 matching bases. Germline V gene lookup returns CDR1 SGHRS and CDR2 YFSETQ. Trimming left V 4 bases short and J 2 bases short, with 14 bases between. The CDR3 contains 15 residues. This CDR3 reads CASSPSGGATDTQYF. The CDR3 coding sequence is TGCGCCAGCAGCCCGAGCGGAGGGGCCACAGATACGCAGTATTTT.

Here the CDR3 DNA reads TGTGCCAGCAGCGTTGGGGGGACCTCCGCCACTGAAGCTTTCTTT. Translated, it gives CASSVGGTSATEAFF. The rearrangement uses TRBV9 and TRBJ1-1; a possible D gene is TRBD1 (5 bases). The V end lost 2 bases, the J end lost 4 bases, and 15 bases lay between the germline ends. The CDR3 covers 15 residues. Per germline, CDR1 SGDLS and CDR2 YYNGEE.

The rearrangement joins TRBV5-6 to TRBJ1-2; unclear D gene. The CDR3 sequence is 12 residues long. V lost 0 bases, J lost 7 bases, and 7 bases lay in between. Germline CDR1 SGHDT, CDR2 YYEEEE. CDR3 bases: TGTGCCAGCAGCTTGGCGCGAAGTGGCTACACCTTC. Translating gives CASSLARSGYTF.

The chain uses TRBV5-1 and TRBJ1-2; D uncertain. Trimming shortened V by 5 bases and J by 7 bases, and 18 bases separated the two germline ends. The length of the CDR3 is 14 residues. Germline CDR1 is SGHRS and CDR2 is YFSETQ. The CDR3 DNA follows: TGCGCCAGCAGGCCGCTGCTCGGGGTGGTTGGCTACACCTTC. Its protein product is CASRPLLGVVGYTF. The complete variable domain, with remaining parts taken from reference TRBV5-1 and TRBJ1-2, reads KAGVTQTPRYLIKTRGQQVTLSCSPISGHRSVSWYQQTPGQGLQFLFEYFSETQRNKGNFPGRFSGRQFSNSRSEMNVSTLELGDSALYLCASRPLLGVVGYTFGSGTRLTVV.

In this sample, this clone turned up once. The rearrangement joins TRBV9 to TRBJ2-3; TRBD1 agrees at 8 bases. Germline values: CDR1 SGDLS, CDR2 YYNGEE. Losses at the gene ends were 0 bases for V and 6 bases for J; bases not matched to a gene: 6. The CDR3 sequence is 15 residues long. The DNA of the CDR3 is TGTGCCAGCAGCGTAGTCTGGACAGGGCTGGATACGCAGTATTTT. It is translated as CASSVVWTGLDTQYF.

The rearrangement uses TRBV27 and TRBJ2-1, with TRBD2 identical over 9 bases. Looked up from germline, CDR1 is MNHEY and CDR2 is SMNVEV (reference sequence). The CDR3 is 19 residues long. The trim removed 8 bases at V and 2 bases at J, leaving 19 bases unmatched. Written as DNA, the CDR3 is TGTGCCAGCTCCTTTAGCGGGAGAGGGACTGATAGGCCCTACAATGAGCAGTTCTTC. This sequence encodes CASSFSGRGTDRPYNEQFF.

CDR3 nucleotide sequence: TGCGCCAGCAGCTGGCAAGCCGGCGGGTCCTACAATGAGCAGTTCTTC. Encoded protein: CASSWQAGGSYNEQFF. J is TRBJ2-1 and V is TRBV5-1, with D perhaps matching TRBD2 (5 bases). CDR3 length: 16 residues. Germline V gene data show CDR1 as SGHRS and CDR2 as YFSETQ. Trimming shortened V by 3 bases and J by 1 base, and 14 bases separated the two germline ends.

The V and J genes are TRBV19 and TRBJ1-4; D is uncertain. Germline CDR1 reads LNHDA; CDR2 reads SQIVND (reference sequence). With 5 bases removed from V and 8 bases from J, the gap between germline ends came to 9 bases. The CDR3 sequence is 12 residues long. The CDR3 nucleotides read TGTGCCAGTAGTCCTTTTCGGGAAAAACTGTTTTTT. It specifies CASSPFREKLFF.

The CDR3 DNA reads TGTGCCAGCAGCCTCCAGGGGGGGAGGGAGACCCAGTACTTC. It encodes CASSLQGGRETQYF. The chain couples TRBV7-2 to TRBJ2-5; D might be TRBD1 or TRBD2, each matching 7 bases. Trimming removed 5 bases at V and 5 bases at J, with 15 bases between. CDR1 SGHTA and CDR2 FQGNSA come from the germline V gene. CDR3 length equals 14 residues.

The rearrangement joins TRBV19 to TRBJ2-5, with 14 bases fitting TRBD2. CDR3 size: 16 residues. The junction had 7 bases not matched to a gene; V was cut back by 5 bases and J by 5 bases. Germline assignment: CDR1 LNHDA and CDR2 SQIVND (reference sequence). The CDR3, as DNA: TGTGCCAGTAGTGGAGGGACTAGCGGGAGTGGGGAGACCCAGTACTTC. Residues: CASSGGTSGSGETQYF.

The genes are TRBV7-6 and TRBJ2-7; D may be TRBD1 or TRBD2 (6 bases each). The CDR3 is 20 residues long. Trimming removed 5 bases from V and 3 bases from J, with 32 bases in between. Germline CDR1 reads SGHVS; CDR2 reads FNYEAQ. CDR3: CASSPRSGGSERRLGYEQYF. CDR3 bases: TGTGCCAGCAGCCCACGTTCCGGGGGCTCCGAACGTCGTCTTGGCTACGAGCAGTACTTC.